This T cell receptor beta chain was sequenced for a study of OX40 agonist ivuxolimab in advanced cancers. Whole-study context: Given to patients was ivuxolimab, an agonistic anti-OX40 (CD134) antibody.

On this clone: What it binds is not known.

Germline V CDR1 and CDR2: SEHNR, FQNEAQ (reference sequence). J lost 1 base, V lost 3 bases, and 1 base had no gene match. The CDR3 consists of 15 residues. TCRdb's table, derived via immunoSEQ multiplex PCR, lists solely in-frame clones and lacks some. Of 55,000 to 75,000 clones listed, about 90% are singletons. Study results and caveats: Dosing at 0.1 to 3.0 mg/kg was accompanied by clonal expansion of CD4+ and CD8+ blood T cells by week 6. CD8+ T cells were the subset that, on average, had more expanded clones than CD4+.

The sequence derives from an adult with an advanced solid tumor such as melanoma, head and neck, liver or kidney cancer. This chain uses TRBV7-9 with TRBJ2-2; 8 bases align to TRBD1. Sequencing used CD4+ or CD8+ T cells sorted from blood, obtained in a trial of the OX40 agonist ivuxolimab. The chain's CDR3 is CASSFGQGNTGELFF. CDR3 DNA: TGTGCCAGCAGCTTCGGACAGGGGAACACCGGGGAGCTGTTTTTT.